The following is a T cell receptor beta chain sequence with its context. These data come from a study of cytomegalovirus exposure and HLA in healthy donors. The repertoire was sequenced with immunoSEQ multiplex PCR; TCRdb's copy has only in-frame clones and lacks some. The table includes about 250,000 clones, about 90% detected once. Specimen: PBMCs. The TCR originated in a man between 18 and 29 years old in good health and CMV-seropositive.

The CDR3 here is CASSFLGLSGNTIYF. The CDR3 DNA is TGTGCCAGCAGCTTCCTCGGACTCTCTGGAAACACCATATATTTT. The chain is built from TRBV7-9 and TRBJ1-3; D unresolved. From germline, CDR1 is SEHNR and CDR2 FQNEAQ (reference sequence). The V end lost 3 bases, the J end lost 0 bases, and 9 bases lay between the germline ends. The CDR3 has 15 residues.